This TCR beta chain was captured in a study of molecular identifiers for immune sequencing clone quantification. At least ten counts were recorded for this clonotype. The antigen is not known. Whole-study results and caveats: Identical TCR molecules sharing a barcode could underestimate highly expanded clone sizes.

In preparing bulk TCR libraries, previously described methods and listed TCR primers were used. TCRdb re-derived calls from the PCR reads in MiXCR, one entry per CDR3 protein. The sample has a few hundred thousand distinct CDR3 sequences, over 20% seen once. Germline-derived CDR1 and CDR2 are SGDLS and YYNGEE. The CDR3 has 16 amino acids. Germline trimming cut 6 bases from V and 1 base from J; bases unmatched to any gene: 7. This chain joins TRBV9 and TRBJ2-2, with 9 bases matching TRBD2. The receptor was derived from a human donor in good health. Some libraries in this study had Jurkat cell RNA spiked in. The sample consisted of naive CD8+ T cells from blood, with Jurkat cell RNA spiked in. Subset noted: FACS-sorted CD8+CD4-CCR7+CD45RA+ naive T cells. The CDR3 DNA reads as TGTGCCAGCACGGGGGTAGCGGGGGAGAACACCGGGGAGCTGTTTTTT. The encoded protein is CASTGVAGENTGELFF.